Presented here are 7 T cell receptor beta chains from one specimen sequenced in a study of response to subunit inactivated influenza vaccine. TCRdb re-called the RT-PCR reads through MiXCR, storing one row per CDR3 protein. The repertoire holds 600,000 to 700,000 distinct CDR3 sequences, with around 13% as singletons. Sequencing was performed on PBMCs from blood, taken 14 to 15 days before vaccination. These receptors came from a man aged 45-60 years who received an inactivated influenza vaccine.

The CDR3, as DNA: TGTGCCAGCAGCCCAGGAGGCCGAAGAGCAGATACGCAGTATTTT. Protein sequence: CASSPGGRRADTQYF. V usage is TRBV9 and J usage is TRBJ2-3; the D gene is possibly TRBD2 (5 bases). V dropped 4 bases and J dropped 4 bases, with 16 bases sitting between them. The CDR3 is made up of 15 amino acids. Germline CDR1 reads SGDLS; CDR2 reads YYNGEE.

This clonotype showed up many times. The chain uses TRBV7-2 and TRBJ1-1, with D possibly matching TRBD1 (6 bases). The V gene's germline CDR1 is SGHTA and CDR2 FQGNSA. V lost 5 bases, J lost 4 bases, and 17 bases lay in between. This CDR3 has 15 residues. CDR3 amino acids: CASSPENREGTEAFF. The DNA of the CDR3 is TGTGCCAGCAGCCCTGAAAACAGGGAGGGCACTGAAGCTTTCTTT. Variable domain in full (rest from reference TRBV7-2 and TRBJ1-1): GAGVSQSPSNKVTEKGKDVELRCDPISGHTALYWYRQSLGQGLEFLIYFQGNSAPDKSGLPSDRFSAERTGGSVSTLTIQRTQQEDSAVYLCASSPENREGTEAFFGQGTRLTVV.

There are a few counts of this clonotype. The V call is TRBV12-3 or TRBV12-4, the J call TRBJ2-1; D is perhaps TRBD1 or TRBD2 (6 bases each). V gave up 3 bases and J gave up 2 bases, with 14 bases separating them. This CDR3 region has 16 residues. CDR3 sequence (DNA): TGTGCCAGCAGTTTCCCAGGGGAGCGGGCCTACAATGAGCAGTTCTTC. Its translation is CASSFPGERAYNEQFF.

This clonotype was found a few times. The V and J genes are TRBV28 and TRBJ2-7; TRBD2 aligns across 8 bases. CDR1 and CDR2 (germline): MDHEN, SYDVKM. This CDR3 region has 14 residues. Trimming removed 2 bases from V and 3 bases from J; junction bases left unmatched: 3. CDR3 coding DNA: TGTGCCAGCAGTTTACTAGCGGGCCTCTACGAGCAGTACTTC. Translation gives CASSLLAGLYEQYF.

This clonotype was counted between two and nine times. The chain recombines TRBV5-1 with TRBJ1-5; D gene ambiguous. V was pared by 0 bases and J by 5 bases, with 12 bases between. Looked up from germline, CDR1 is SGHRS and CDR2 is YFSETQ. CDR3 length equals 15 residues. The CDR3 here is CASSLAADLHQPQHF. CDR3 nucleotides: TGCGCCAGCAGCTTGGCCGCGGACCTCCATCAGCCCCAGCATTTT.

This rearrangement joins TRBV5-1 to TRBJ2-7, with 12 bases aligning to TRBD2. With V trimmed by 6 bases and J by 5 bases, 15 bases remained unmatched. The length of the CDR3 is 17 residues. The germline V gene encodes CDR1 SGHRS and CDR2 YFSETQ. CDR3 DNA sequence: TGCGCCAGCACTTCATCGCCGGGACTAGCGGGTAGTCACGAGCAGTACTTC. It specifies CASTSSPGLAGSHEQYF.

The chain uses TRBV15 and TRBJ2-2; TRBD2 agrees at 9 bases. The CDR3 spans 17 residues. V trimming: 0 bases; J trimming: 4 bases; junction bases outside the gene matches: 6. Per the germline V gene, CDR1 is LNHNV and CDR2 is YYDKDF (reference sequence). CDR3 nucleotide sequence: TGTGCCACCAGCAGAGAAATTACTAGCGGGTCCACCGGGGAGCTGTTTTTT. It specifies CATSREITSGSTGELFF.